This TCR beta chain appears in the sequencing data of a study of shared clonotypes between healthy human individuals. V gave up 5 bases and J gave up 4 bases, with 9 bases separating them. The CDR3 is 13 residues long. Germline V gene lookup returns CDR1 SGHTA and CDR2 FQGNSA. Findings of the study overall: The diversity represented, both genetic and in exposure history, was limited by few donors.

The assay was run at deep level. Ten immunoSEQ deep assay plates were used by the authors to sequence unsorted PBMC DNA. As handled by the study authors: Junction-only sequences without quality scores came from ImmunoSEQ, so filtering differed. Measured with immunoSEQ multiplex PCR; TCRdb has only the in-frame clones, and not every one. For V, J and clone size, that table is used; D and trimming come from the DNA. Among around 450,000 clones, roughly 80% were seen once, and the ten largest hold approximately 13%. This clone was picked up many times. Its antigen remains unidentified. This TCR was recovered from a woman between 40 and 55 years old in good health. Some clones in this sample may be carry-over from other donors' samples. Sequencing input: PBMCs. J is TRBJ1-5 and V is TRBV7-2, with D possibly being TRBD1 (6 bases). The CDR3 DNA reads as TGTGCCAGCAGCCGGGACACAAATCAGCCCCAGCATTTT. It codes for CASSRDTNQPQHF.